The 9 T cell receptor beta chains reported below all come from one sample, sequenced in a study of CD8+CD57+ T cells in acquired aplastic anemia. For CDR3 and TCR beta VDJ profiling, genomic DNA was the template used. Each CDR3 protein is one row after TCRdb ran MiXCR on the reads. The sample shows under 200,000 distinct CDR3 sequences, about 50% of them seen only once. Selection for sequencing was limited to patients who had shown CD8+CD57+ cell expansion by flow cytometry. The specimen was sorted CD4+, CD8+, or CD8+CD57+ T cells (not recorded which) from PBMCs. The receptors here all came from a human donor with aplastic anemia.

This clonotype was counted ten times or more. This sequence joins TRBV9 and TRBJ1-1; 8 bases are a match to TRBD1. V lost 2 bases, J lost 7 bases, and 13 bases stayed unmatched. Germline CDR1 SGDLS, CDR2 YYNGEE. The CDR3 is 16 amino acids. The CDR3 spells CASSVHSGTGLYEAFF. The CDR3 DNA follows: TGTGCCAGCAGCGTCCATTCCGGGACAGGCCTTTATGAAGCTTTCTTT.

This clonotype was recorded at least ten times. The chain carries TRBV2 and TRBJ2-7; D is perhaps TRBD1 (5 bases). Germline V gene lookup returns CDR1 SNHLY and CDR2 FYNNEI. V was cut by 6 bases and J by 5 bases, with 14 bases left in between. CDR3 length: 13 residues. The CDR3: CASRSDNGNEQYF. The CDR3 DNA follows: TGTGCCAGCAGATCGGACAATGGGAACGAGCAGTACTTC.

V and J are TRBV10-3 and TRBJ2-7; D gene ambiguous. The germline CDR1 and CDR2 sequences are ENHRY and SYGVKD. Trimming took off 0 bases at V and 9 bases at J, with 12 bases between the two ends. The CDR3 is 13 amino acids. The CDR3 bases are TGTGCCATCAGTGAGTCTAACAGTCCGGGGCAGTACTTC. This gives the protein CAISESNSPGQYF.

The chain links TRBV24-1 to TRBJ1-2; 11 bases map to TRBD1. CDR1 is KGHDR and CDR2 is SFDVKD in the germline V gene. V lost 11 bases, J lost 8 bases, and 9 bases stayed unmatched. The CDR3 has 13 residues. The CDR3 here is CASSPDRGRGYTF. CDR3 DNA: TGTGCCAGCAGCCCGGACAGGGGGCGAGGCTACACCTTC.

This clonotype was counted ten times or more. The chain links TRBV4-1 to TRBJ2-7; 9 bases agree with TRBD1. Germline V gene data show CDR1 as MGHRA and CDR2 as YSYEKL. The CDR3 is 15 amino acids. The trim removed 0 bases at V and 3 bases at J, leaving 3 bases unmatched. CDR3 in amino acids: CASSQEWGQGYEQYF. CDR3 DNA: TGCGCCAGCAGCCAAGAATGGGGACAGGGCTACGAGCAGTACTTC.

The chain recombines TRBV20-1 with TRBJ1-1; D ambiguous. The CDR3 runs to 13 residues. Germline CDR1 and CDR2: DFQATT and SNEGSKA (reference sequence). Trimming shortened V by 0 bases and J by 3 bases, and 8 bases separated the two germline ends. CDR3 nucleotide sequence: TGCAGTGCTAGAGAGTCGGGGTACACTGAAGCTTTCTTT. Protein: CSARESGYTEAFF.

In this sample, this clonotype turned up many times. The chain uses TRBV6-5 and TRBJ2-5; 8 nucleotides agree with TRBD2. Germline V gene data show CDR1 as MNHEY and CDR2 as SVGAGI. V dropped 0 bases and J dropped 2; count of bases not matched to a gene: 5. CDR3 length: 16 amino acids. This CDR3 is CASSYSLTSAQETQYF. The DNA for the CDR3 is TGTGCCAGCAGTTACTCTCTGACTAGCGCGCAAGAGACCCAGTACTTC.

The chain joins TRBV14 to TRBJ1-5, with D possibly matching TRBD1 (5 bases). Trimming stripped 4 bases from V and 11 bases from J, with 33 bases between. CDR3 length: 19 amino acids. Germline assignment: CDR1 SGHDN and CDR2 FVKESK. In nucleotides, the CDR3 is TGTGCCAGCAGCCCTGATGGGGCAGGGAGCGCTTCATCAATCATGGCCCAGCATTTT. This encodes CASSPDGAGSASSIMAQHF. Full variable domain (remainder filled in from reference TRBV14 and TRBJ1-5): EAGVTQFPSHSVIEKGQTVTLRCDPISGHDNLYWYRRVMGKEIKFLLHFVKESKQDESGMPNNRFLAERTGGTYSTLKVQPAELEDSGVYFCASSPDGAGSASSIMAQHFGDGTRLSIL.

The table lists this clonotype with many counts. The V gene is TRBV14, the J gene TRBJ1-6, with D perhaps TRBD1 (6 bases). This CDR3 comprises 15 residues. The V gene's germline CDR1 is SGHDN and CDR2 FVKESK. Trimming took 1 base from V and 5 from J, leaving 9 bases between them. The CDR3 bases are TGTGCCAGCAGCCAAGTCCAGGGGAATAATTCACCCCTCCACTTT. This translates into CASSQVQGNNSPLHF. Together with reference TRBV14 and TRBJ1-6, the CDR3 gives the full variable domain: EAGVTQFPSHSVIEKGQTVTLRCDPISGHDNLYWYRRVMGKEIKFLLHFVKESKQDESGMPNNRFLAERTGGTYSTLKVQPAELEDSGVYFCASSQVQGNNSPLHFGNGTRLTVT.